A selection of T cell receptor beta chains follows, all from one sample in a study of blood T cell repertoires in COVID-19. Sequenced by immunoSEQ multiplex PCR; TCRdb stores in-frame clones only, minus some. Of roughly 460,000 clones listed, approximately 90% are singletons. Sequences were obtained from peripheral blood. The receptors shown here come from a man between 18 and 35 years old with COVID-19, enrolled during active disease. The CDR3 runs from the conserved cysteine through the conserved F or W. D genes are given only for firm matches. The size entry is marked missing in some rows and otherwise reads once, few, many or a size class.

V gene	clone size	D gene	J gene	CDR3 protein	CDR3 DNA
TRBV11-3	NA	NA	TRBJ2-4	CASSSFQGPKNIQYF	TGTGCCAGCAGCTCCTTTCAGGGCCCCAAAAACATTCAGTACTTC
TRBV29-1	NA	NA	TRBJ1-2	CSVAGFRVGYTF	TGCAGCGTTGCAGGGTTTCGGGTTGGCTACACCTTC
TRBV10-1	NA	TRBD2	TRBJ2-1	CASSLLADPLNNEQFF	TGCGCCAGCAGCCTACTAGCGGACCCGTTGAACAATGAGCAGTTCTTC
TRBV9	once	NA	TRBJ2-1	CASSPDNEQFF	TGTGCCAGCAGCCCCGACAATGAGCAGTTCTTC
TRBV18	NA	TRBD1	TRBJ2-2	CASSPGQGWAGELFF	TGTGCCAGCTCACCCGGACAGGGTTGGGCCGGGGAGCTGTTTTTT
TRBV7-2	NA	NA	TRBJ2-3	CASSTRQARTDTQYF	TGTGCCAGCAGCACCAGACAGGCACGCACAGATACGCAGTATTTT
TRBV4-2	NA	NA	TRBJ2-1	CASSQEILGPYNEQFF	TGTGCCAGCAGCCAAGAAATTCTAGGTCCCTACAATGAGCAGTTCTTC
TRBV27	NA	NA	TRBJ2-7	CASSLRQQTYEQYF	TGTGCCAGCAGTTTGAGACAGCAGACCTACGAGCAGTACTTC
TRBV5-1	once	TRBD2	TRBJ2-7	CASSPSGMRGEQYF	TGCGCCAGCAGCCCGAGCGGGATGAGGGGCGAGCAGTACTTC
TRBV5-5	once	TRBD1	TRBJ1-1	CASSPRAGGAEAFF	TGTGCCAGCAGTCCCAGGGCAGGGGGCGCTGAAGCTTTCTTT
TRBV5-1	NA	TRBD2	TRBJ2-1	CASRGPGTSGYNEQFF	TGCGCCAGCAGAGGACCCGGGACTAGCGGGTACAATGAGCAGTTCTTC
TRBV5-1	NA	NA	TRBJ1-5	CASRGAFNQPQHF	TGCGCCAGCAGGGGGGCGTTCAATCAGCCCCAGCATTTT
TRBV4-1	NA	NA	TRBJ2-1	CASSQDRGVYNEQFF	TGCGCCAGCAGCCAAGACAGGGGAGTTTACAATGAGCAGTTCTTC
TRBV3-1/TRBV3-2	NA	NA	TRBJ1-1	CASSQDVDREAFF	TGTGCCAGCAGCCAAGACGTTGACAGGGAAGCTTTCTTT
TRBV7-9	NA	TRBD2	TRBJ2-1	CASSFAGTSSNEQFF	TGTGCCAGCAGCTTCGCCGGGACTAGTAGCAATGAGCAGTTCTTC
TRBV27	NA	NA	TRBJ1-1	CASSFGRWTEAFF	TGTGCCAGCAGTTTTGGGAGGTGGACTGAAGCTTTCTTT
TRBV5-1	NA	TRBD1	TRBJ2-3	CASTKGQGAADTQYF	TGCGCCAGCACCAAGGGACAGGGGGCCGCAGATACGCAGTATTTT
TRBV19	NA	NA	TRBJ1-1	CASSTVNTGTNTEAFF	TGTGCCAGTAGTACCGTTAATACAGGGACCAACACTGAAGCTTTCTTT
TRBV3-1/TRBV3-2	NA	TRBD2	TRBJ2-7	CASSQDKGLAGGISYEQYF	TGTGCCAGCAGCCAAGATAAAGGACTAGCGGGAGGAATATCCTACGAGCAGTACTTC
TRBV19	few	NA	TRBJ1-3	CVCTAGSSGNTIYF	TGTGTCTGTACCGCTGGGAGCTCTGGAAACACCATATATTTT
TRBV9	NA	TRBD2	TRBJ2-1	CASSVGASGKNEQFF	TGTGCCAGCAGCGTAGGGGCTAGCGGCAAAAATGAGCAGTTCTTC
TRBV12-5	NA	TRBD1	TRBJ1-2	CASHPRGGPTLYGYTF	TGTGCTAGCCACCCACGAGGGGGCCCTACCCTCTATGGCTACACCTTC
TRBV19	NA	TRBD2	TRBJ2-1	CASSIPTLAGGLYNEQFF	TGTGCCAGTAGTATTCCGACCCTTGCGGGGGGGCTCTACAATGAGCAGTTCTTC
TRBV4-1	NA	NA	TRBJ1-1	CASSQDNRAENTEAFF	TGCGCCAGCAGCCAAGATAACAGGGCGGAGAACACTGAAGCTTTCTTT
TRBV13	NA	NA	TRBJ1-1	CASSLGQYEAFF	TGTGCCAGCAGCCTAGGACAGTATGAAGCTTTCTTT
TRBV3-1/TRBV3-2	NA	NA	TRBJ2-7	CASSPVPEYSYEQYF	TGTGCCAGCAGCCCCGTCCCGGAGTACTCCTACGAGCAGTACTTC
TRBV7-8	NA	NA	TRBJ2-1	CASSLDRSVNEQFF	TGTGCCAGCAGCTTAGACAGGTCCGTCAATGAGCAGTTCTTC
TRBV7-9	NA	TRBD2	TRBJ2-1	CASSLTQLAGKRNEQFF	TGTGCCAGCAGCCTCACCCAACTAGCGGGAAAGCGCAATGAGCAGTTCTTC
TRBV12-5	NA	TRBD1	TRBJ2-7	CASGPGTGGNEQYF	TGTGCTAGTGGTCCTGGGACAGGGGGCAATGAGCAGTACTTC
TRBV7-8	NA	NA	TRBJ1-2	CASSLAGGLGYTF	TGTGCCAGCAGCTTAGCGGGGGGGCTTGGCTACACCTTC
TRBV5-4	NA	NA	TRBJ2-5	CASSTRVTEETQYF	TGTGCCAGCAGCACCAGGGTGACGGAAGAGACCCAGTACTTC
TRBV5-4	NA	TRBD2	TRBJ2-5	CASSLEAGERETQYF	TGTGCCAGCAGCTTGGAAGCGGGAGAGCGGGAGACCCAGTACTTC
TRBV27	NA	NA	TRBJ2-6	CASSFQGFAGANVLTF	TGTGCCAGCAGTTTTCAGGGGTTCGCTGGGGCCAACGTCCTGACTTTC
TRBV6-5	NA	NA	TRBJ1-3	CASSYGIQGRNTIYF	TGTGCCAGCAGTTACGGGATCCAGGGTAGAAACACCATATATTTT
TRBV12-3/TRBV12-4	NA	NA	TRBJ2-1	CASSSNYNEQFF	TGTGCCAGCAGTTCCAACTACAATGAGCAGTTCTTC
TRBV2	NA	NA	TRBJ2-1	CASRTGRGSYNEQFF	TGTGCCAGCAGGACGGGCCGAGGGTCCTACAATGAGCAGTTCTTC
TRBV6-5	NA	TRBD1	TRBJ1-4	CASRDRDRGKLFF	TGTGCCAGCAGGGACCGGGACAGAGGAAAACTGTTTTTT
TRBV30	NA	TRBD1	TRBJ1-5	CAWSRTGDNQPQHF	TGTGCCTGGAGTAGGACAGGGGACAATCAGCCCCAGCATTTT
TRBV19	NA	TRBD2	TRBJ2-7	CASSIVSAGGSYEQYF	TGTGCCAGTAGTATAGTGTCGGCGGGAGGGTCCTACGAGCAGTACTTC
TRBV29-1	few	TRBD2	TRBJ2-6	CSVLPSGGSGANVLTF	TGCAGCGTTTTGCCTAGCGGGGGCTCTGGGGCCAACGTCCTGACTTTC
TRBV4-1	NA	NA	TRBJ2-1	CASSPVTQSSYNEQFF	TGCGCCAGCAGCCCCGTGACTCAGAGCTCCTACAATGAGCAGTTCTTC
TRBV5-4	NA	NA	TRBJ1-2	CASSGKPGDYGYTF	TGTGCCAGCAGCGGGAAACCCGGGGACTATGGCTACACCTTC
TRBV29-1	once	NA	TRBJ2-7	CSVVGLYEQYF	TGCAGCGTTGTTGGCCTTTACGAGCAGTACTTC
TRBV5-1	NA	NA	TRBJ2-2	CASSLPVAGVTGELFF	TGCGCCAGCAGCTTGCCCGTAGCCGGGGTCACCGGGGAGCTGTTTTTT
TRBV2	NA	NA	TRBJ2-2	CASSDLATGSTGELFF	TGTGCCAGCAGTGATTTAGCCACAGGGTCCACCGGGGAGCTGTTTTTT
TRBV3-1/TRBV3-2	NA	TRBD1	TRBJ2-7	CASSPQQGAYEQYF	TGTGCCAGCAGCCCACAACAGGGGGCCTACGAGCAGTACTTC
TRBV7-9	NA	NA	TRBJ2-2	CASSLTPSGTGELFF	TGTGCCAGCAGCCTGACTCCCTCCGGAACCGGGGAGCTGTTTTTT
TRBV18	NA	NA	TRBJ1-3	CASSENGNTIYF	TGTGCCAGCTCGGAGAACGGAAACACCATATATTTT
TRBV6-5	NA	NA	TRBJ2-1	CACGGGIVLGEQFF	TGTGCTTGCGGCGGCGGAATAGTATTAGGTGAGCAGTTCTTC